Listed below are T cell receptor beta chains from one sample, sequenced in a study of cytomegalovirus exposure and HLA in healthy donors. Method: immunoSEQ multiplex PCR; TCRdb's copy keeps in-frame clones and lacks some. Here the sample spans more than 95,000 clones, over 90% being singletons. Specimen: PBMCs. Receptors originate from a woman aged 18-29 years in good health and CMV-seronegative. CDR3s include the opening cysteine and the closing phenylalanine or tryptophan. A D gene is named only where the DNA matches it firmly. The size field is filled for only some rows; it gives once, few, many or a size class.

v_gene: TRBV6-1; d_gene: .; abundance: once; j_gene: TRBJ2-1; CDR3aa: CASGEGGSYNEQFF; CDR3nt: TGTGCCAGCGGTGAGGGGGGTTCCTACAATGAGCAGTTCTTC
v_gene: TRBV6-1; d_gene: .; abundance: .; j_gene: TRBJ2-5; CDR3aa: CASSEGGTRQETQYF; CDR3nt: TGTGCCAGCAGTGAAGGTGGGACAAGACAAGAGACCCAGTACTTC
v_gene: TRBV30; d_gene: .; abundance: .; j_gene: TRBJ1-4; CDR3aa: CAWSVGPGSVREKLFF; CDR3nt: TGTGCCTGGAGTGTAGGCCCAGGTAGCGTTCGTGAAAAACTGTTTTTT
v_gene: TRBV5-1; d_gene: TRBD1; abundance: few; j_gene: TRBJ2-7; CDR3aa: CASSTGTESYEQYF; CDR3nt: TGCGCCAGCAGCACCGGGACAGAATCCTACGAGCAGTACTTC
v_gene: TRBV20-1; d_gene: TRBD1; abundance: .; j_gene: TRBJ1-1; CDR3aa: CSATRQGQAFF; CDR3nt: TGCAGTGCTACACGACAGGGGCAAGCTTTCTTT
v_gene: TRBV11-2; d_gene: .; abundance: .; j_gene: TRBJ2-4; CDR3aa: CASSGEAKNIQYF; CDR3nt: TGTGCCAGCAGCGGGGAGGCCAAAAACATTCAGTACTTC
v_gene: TRBV27; d_gene: .; abundance: .; j_gene: TRBJ2-1; CDR3aa: CASSLTNSWSEQFF; CDR3nt: TGTGCCAGCAGTTTAACTAATTCATGGAGTGAGCAGTTCTTC
v_gene: TRBV5-1; d_gene: .; abundance: .; j_gene: TRBJ2-2; CDR3aa: CASSGGGTGELFF; CDR3nt: TGCGCCAGCAGTGGGGGCGGCACCGGGGAGCTGTTTTTT
v_gene: TRBV7-2; d_gene: .; abundance: .; j_gene: TRBJ1-5; CDR3aa: CASSLSRDSNQPQHF; CDR3nt: TGTGCCAGCAGCTTATCCCGGGATAGCAATCAGCCCCAGCATTTT
v_gene: TRBV6-5; d_gene: TRBD1; abundance: .; j_gene: TRBJ1-2; CDR3aa: CASSYYRGHGYTF; CDR3nt: TGTGCCAGCAGTTACTATAGGGGGCATGGCTACACCTTC
v_gene: TRBV29-1; d_gene: TRBD2; abundance: once; j_gene: TRBJ2-4; CDR3aa: CSVRLARVDIQYF; CDR3nt: TGCAGCGTTAGACTAGCAAGGGTGGACATTCAGTACTTC
v_gene: TRBV25-1; d_gene: TRBD1; abundance: .; j_gene: TRBJ1-6; CDR3aa: CASSLGQGGHSPLHF; CDR3nt: TGTGCCAGCAGTCTTGGACAGGGGGGACATTCACCCCTCCACTTT
v_gene: TRBV27; d_gene: .; abundance: .; j_gene: TRBJ2-1; CDR3aa: CASSSAQGTSYNEQFF; CDR3nt: TGTGCCAGCAGTTCCGCACAGGGTACATCCTACAATGAGCAGTTCTTC
v_gene: TRBV29-1; d_gene: TRBD1; abundance: .; j_gene: TRBJ2-1; CDR3aa: CSVDRDRIPNEQFF; CDR3nt: TGCAGCGTAGACAGGGATAGGATCCCCAATGAGCAGTTCTTC
v_gene: TRBV28; d_gene: TRBD2; abundance: .; j_gene: TRBJ2-7; CDR3aa: CASIAGVGYEQYF; CDR3nt: TGTGCCAGCATAGCGGGAGTAGGTTACGAGCAGTACTTC
v_gene: TRBV10-1; d_gene: .; abundance: once; j_gene: TRBJ1-5; CDR3aa: CASSDPWTVSNQPQHF; CDR3nt: TGCGCCAGCAGTGACCCCTGGACAGTTAGCAATCAGCCCCAGCATTTT
v_gene: TRBV27; d_gene: .; abundance: .; j_gene: TRBJ2-1; CDR3aa: CASSLLPLTSYNEQFF; CDR3nt: TGTGCCAGCAGTTTATTGCCACTTACCTCCTACAATGAGCAGTTCTTC
v_gene: TRBV10-1; d_gene: TRBD2; abundance: .; j_gene: TRBJ2-3; CDR3aa: CASSDSGLAGGTQYF; CDR3nt: TGCGCCAGCAGTGACTCTGGACTAGCGGGAGGTACGCAGTATTTT
v_gene: TRBV30; d_gene: .; abundance: .; j_gene: TRBJ1-4; CDR3aa: CAWSLSLATNEKLFF; CDR3nt: TGTGCCTGGAGTCTAAGCCTAGCAACTAATGAAAAACTGTTTTTT
v_gene: TRBV10-3; d_gene: .; abundance: .; j_gene: TRBJ2-2; CDR3aa: CAITPSVSTGELFF; CDR3nt: TGTGCCATCACGCCTAGCGTGAGCACCGGGGAGCTGTTTTTT
v_gene: TRBV6-4; d_gene: .; abundance: few; j_gene: TRBJ2-7; CDR3aa: CASSDRESYEQYF; CDR3nt: TGTGCCAGCAGTGACCGGGAGTCCTACGAGCAGTACTTC
v_gene: TRBV11-2; d_gene: TRBD2; abundance: once; j_gene: TRBJ2-1; CDR3aa: CASSSGTSGSNEQFF; CDR3nt: TGTGCCAGCAGCTCCGGGACTAGCGGGTCAAATGAGCAGTTCTTC
v_gene: TRBV28; d_gene: .; abundance: .; j_gene: TRBJ1-6; CDR3aa: CASSLFRVGNSPLHF; CDR3nt: TGTGCCAGCAGTTTGTTCAGGGTAGGGAATTCACCCCTCCACTTT
v_gene: TRBV7-2; d_gene: TRBD1; abundance: once; j_gene: TRBJ1-4; CDR3aa: CASSKGQLEKLFF; CDR3nt: TGTGCCAGCAGCAAGGGACAGCTTGAAAAACTGTTTTTT
v_gene: TRBV19; d_gene: TRBD2; abundance: .; j_gene: TRBJ2-1; CDR3aa: CASSTPASGVYNEQFF; CDR3nt: TGTGCCAGTAGTACCCCAGCTAGCGGGGTATACAATGAGCAGTTCTTC
v_gene: TRBV9; d_gene: TRBD2; abundance: .; j_gene: TRBJ2-3; CDR3aa: CASSVTSGGAIDTQYF; CDR3nt: TGTGCCAGCAGCGTAACTAGCGGGGGGGCAATAGATACGCAGTATTTT
v_gene: TRBV28; d_gene: TRBD2; abundance: .; j_gene: TRBJ2-5; CDR3aa: CASSGGGRARETQYF; CDR3nt: TGTGCCAGCAGTGGGGGCGGGAGGGCCCGGGAGACCCAGTACTTC